These T cell receptor beta chains were read from a single sample in a study of CD4 T cells in relation to SARS-CoV-2 and coronaviruses. The repertoire was sequenced with immunoSEQ multiplex PCR; TCRdb's copy has only in-frame clones and lacks some. The profile shows about 56,000 clones, just over 90% of them singletons. The sequenced sample consisted of naive CD4+ T cells from PBMCs. The receptors shown here come from an adult with COVID-19. Each CDR3 is given with its conserved first and last residue. A D gene is named only where the DNA matches it firmly. Some rows have no size entry. The others give once, few or many, or a class for an expanded clone.

d_call | j_call | v_call | clone_size | cdr3_nt | cdr3_aa
TRBD2 | TRBJ2-5 | TRBV10-3 | - | TGTGCCATCAGTGACGGGAGGGCCCGAGAGACCCAGTACTTC | CAISDGRARETQYF
- | TRBJ2-7 | TRBV6-4 | - | TGTGCCAGCAGTGACGTTCGGGCAGGCGAAACCTACGAGCAGTACTTC | CASSDVRAGETYEQYF
- | TRBJ2-7 | TRBV3-1/TRBV3-2 | - | TGTGCCAGCAGCCAAGACCACTCAAGGTACTACGAGCAGTACTTC | CASSQDHSRYYEQYF
- | TRBJ2-1 | TRBV7-3 | - | TGTGCCAGCAGCTTATTATGGGGGAGTGAGCAGTTCTTC | CASSLLWGSEQFF
- | TRBJ2-7 | TRBV7-2 | - | TGTGCCAGCAGCGCCACGGGACGGCCCTCCTTCTACGAGCAGTACTTC | CASSATGRPSFYEQYF
- | TRBJ1-1 | TRBV30 | - | TGTGCCTGGAAGGGGGGGATCGTCCGAACGAAAGCTTTCTTT | CAWKGGIVRTKAFF
TRBD2 | TRBJ2-7 | TRBV29-1 | - | TGCAGCGTCCCCCTAGCGGGAACCACCTACGAGCAGTACTTC | CSVPLAGTTYEQYF
- | TRBJ2-6 | TRBV11-2 | - | TGTGCCAGCAGCTTATCGGGGACTGGGGCCAACGTCCTGACTTTC | CASSLSGTGANVLTF
- | TRBJ2-2 | TRBV19 | - | TGTGCCAGTAGTACCTTTTCCCTGAACACCGGGGAGCTGTTTTTT | CASSTFSLNTGELFF
TRBD1 | TRBJ2-2 | TRBV30 | - | TGTGCCTGGAGGGACAGGCGGAACACCGGGGAGCTGTTTTTT | CAWRDRRNTGELFF
TRBD1 | TRBJ1-1 | TRBV27 | - | TGTGCCAGCAGTTTACGTCCCACAGGGGTAACTGAAGCTTTCTTT | CASSLRPTGVTEAFF
- | TRBJ2-7 | TRBV23-1 | few | TGCGCCAGCAGTCTCGGAAAGCAGTACTTC | CASSLGKQYF
- | TRBJ1-2 | TRBV18 | once | TGTGCCAGCTCACCGATGACAACAACTTCAGCTAACTATGGCTACACCTTC | CASSPMTTTSANYGYTF
- | TRBJ2-1 | TRBV28 | - | TGTGCCAGCTCATCTGTCGGGGGCATATCTCCTGAGCAGTTCTTC | CASSSVGGISPEQFF
TRBD1 | TRBJ1-1 | TRBV5-1 | - | TGCGCCAGCAGTGGACAGGGGAATTCAGCTTTCTTT | CASSGQGNSAFF
- | TRBJ1-1 | TRBV5-4 | once | TGTGCCAGCAGAGGGGACAAATCCTTTCGGAACACTGAAGCTTTCTTT | CASRGDKSFRNTEAFF
- | TRBJ2-3 | TRBV19 | - | TGTGCCAGTAGTACCACAGATACGCAGTATTTT | CASSTTDTQYF
- | TRBJ2-2 | TRBV30 | - | TGTGCCTGGAGTGTACGTTCAACCGGGGAGCTGTTTTTT | CAWSVRSTGELFF